The entry below describes one T cell receptor (beta chain). Its antigen is undetermined. The CDR3 sequence is 15 residues long. From germline, CDR1 is SGHKS and CDR2 YYEKEE (reference sequence). This specimen comes from a study of monozygotic twins with inflammatory bowel disease. Study-level findings and limits: Patients with IBD had less TCRbeta diversity (inverse Simpson) than their healthy co-twins.

Each UMI, carrying a 6-nucleotide sample barcode, came from template switching. Reprocessing the 5' RACE reads, TCRdb reports a single entry for every CDR3 protein and omits DNA. Reported are approximately 400,000 distinct CDR3 sequences; the ten largest clones contain about 2.6%. Donors each gave over 2 ml of blood. Whole-blood RNA isolation (total RNA) proceeded without T cell sorting. The sequence came from a human donor with ulcerative colitis or Crohn's disease, or a healthy co-twin of an affected twin (not recorded which). Sample: blood. The J gene is TRBJ1-3, the V gene TRBV5-5; the TCRdb D gene call, TRBD1, has no DNA to confirm it. This CDR3 reads CASSFSGASGNTIYF.